Each of the 15 T cell receptor beta chains below was sequenced from the same sample in a study of blood T cells in healthy people across ages. A sample-barcoded 5' primer and a J-beta primer mix were used in a second PCR of about 7 to 12 cycles. Each CDR3 protein gets one entry after TCRdb re-called the 5' RACE reads with MiXCR. The sample shows about 1,500,000 distinct CDR3 sequences, 28% of them seen only once. Input material: blood. The receptors were sampled from a woman aged 30 to 39 in good health.

Details on this clonotype: A much larger clone lies a single base off, so this may be a read error. This chain uses TRBV29-1 with TRBJ2-5, with D uncertain. The CDR3 contains 14 residues. Trimming stripped 0 bases from V and 2 bases from J, with 10 bases between. Germline V gene data show CDR1 as SQVTM and CDR2 as ANQGSEA. The CDR3 region has the DNA TGCAGCGTTGAAGAACAGTCAGTTCAAGAGACCCAGTACTTC. Translating gives CSVEEQSVQETQYF.

J is TRBJ1-1 and V is TRBV6-5; weak D call: TRBD1 (5 bases). The V end lost 8 bases, the J end lost 0 bases, and 13 bases lay between the germline ends. CDR3 length: 14 amino acids. Germline loops: CDR1 MNHEY, CDR2 SVGAGI. CDR3 residues: CASLGPGMNTEAFF. CDR3 DNA: TGTGCCAGCTTGGGACCTGGAATGAACACTGAAGCTTTCTTT.

This clonotype was found many times. For the CDR3, the DNA is TGTGCCAGCAGTGAGACTAGCGGGGGGGCAACTGAGCAGTTCTTC. Protein product: CASSETSGGATEQFF. The chain recombines TRBV12-3 or TRBV12-4 with TRBJ2-1; 14 bases agree with TRBD2. The CDR3 loop spans 15 amino acids. Trimming removed 5 bases from V and 9 bases from J; junction bases left unmatched: 6.

This clonotype occurred once. The chain has TRBV5-1 and TRBJ2-3; 9 nucleotides match TRBD1. The CDR3 sequence is 16 residues long. The ends lost 0 bases at V and 1 base at J; junction bases unmatched: 3. CDR1 and CDR2 (germline): SGHRS, YFSETQ. The CDR3 spells CASSLVWTGGTDTQYF. The DNA of the CDR3 is TGCGCCAGCAGCTTGGTTTGGACAGGGGGCACAGATACGCAGTATTTT.

This clonotype has more than one count but fewer than ten. The chain carries TRBV28 and TRBJ2-5, with D possibly being TRBD1 (6 bases). CDR1 and CDR2 from the germline V gene are MDHEN and SYDVKM. V was cut by 4 bases and J by 2 bases, with 23 bases left in between. The CDR3 contains 18 residues. The CDR3 bases are TGTGCCAGCAGTTCTATGCGAGGGACATCCGAGGGGCAAGAGACCCAGTACTTC. Translating it yields CASSSMRGTSEGQETQYF.

The genes are TRBV20-1 and TRBJ1-5; no firm D call. CDR3 length equals 12 residues. Germline CDR1 DFQATT, CDR2 SNEGSKA (reference sequence). V lost 6 bases to trimming and J lost 4 bases, with 10 bases between them. The CDR3 is CSAGRKNQPQHF. For the CDR3, the DNA is TGCAGTGCAGGACGGAAGAATCAGCCCCAGCATTTT.

V and J are TRBV5-1 and TRBJ2-1; D might be TRBD1 (6 bases). Germline V gene data show CDR1 as SGHRS and CDR2 as YFSETQ. CDR3 length equals 16 residues. The V gene lost 0 bases and the J gene lost 3 bases, with 13 bases spanning the gap. The DNA for the CDR3 is TGCGCCAGCAGCTTGGTTAACAGGGCGGGCTACAATGAGCAGTTCTTC. Protein sequence: CASSLVNRAGYNEQFF.

With regard to this clonotype: One junction end disagrees with the germline gene, perhaps due to a read error. The rearrangement uses TRBV9 and TRBJ2-3, with 8 bases aligning to TRBD1. This CDR3 is 16 amino acids long. Germline values: CDR1 SGDLS, CDR2 YYNGEE. Here the CDR3 DNA reads TGTGCCAGCAGCGTAGTTGGCGGGCAGGGGGCAGAAACGCAGTATTTT. This sequence encodes CASSVVGGQGAETQYF. The variable domain in full, completed from reference TRBV9 and TRBJ2-3, reads DSGVTQTPKHLITATGQRVTLRCSPRSGDLSVYWYQQSLDQGLQFLIQYYNGEERAKGNILERFSAQQFPDLHSELNLSSLELGDSALYFCASSVVGGQGAETQYFGPGTRLTVL.

This clonotype was seen a handful of times. A read error may produce the germline difference seen at one junction end. The CDR3 sequence: CSSRQDRGNNEQFF. The CDR3 DNA reads as TGTTCCAGCAGACAGGACAGGGGGAACAATGAGCAGTTCTTC. The chain carries TRBV6-5 and TRBJ2-1; the match to TRBD1 covers 10 bases. This CDR3 has 14 residues. The germline V gene encodes CDR1 MNHEY and CDR2 SVGAGI.

A word on this clonotype: This may be a read error, as it is one base from a much larger clone. J is TRBJ2-1 and V is TRBV9; 9 bases are a match to TRBD2. The CDR3 is 16 residues long. CDR1 and CDR2 from the germline V gene are SGDLS and YYNGEE. The CDR3 DNA is TGTGTCAGCAGCGTAGGTGGACTAGCGACCTACAATGAGCAGTTCTTC. Its protein is CVSSVGGLATYNEQFF.

The chain combines TRBV5-1 with TRBJ2-7, with TRBD2 identical over 14 bases. Germline V gene sequence: CDR1 SGHRS, CDR2 YFSETQ. With V trimmed by 0 bases and J by 12 bases, 14 bases remained unmatched. The CDR3 consists of 17 residues. The DNA of the CDR3 is TGCGCCAGCAGCTTGGTCGGCGGGGCCGGGACTAGCGGGAGTATGTACTTC. This sequence encodes CASSLVGGAGTSGSMYF.

This clonotype was observed a few times. The chain links TRBV15 to TRBJ2-1; D is ambiguous. The length of the CDR3 is 15 residues. The germline V and J ends were trimmed by 3 bases and 4 bases, with 13 bases remaining between them. Germline V CDR1 and CDR2: LNHNV, YYDKDF (reference sequence). This CDR3 is CATSSPDVGYNEQFF. As DNA, the CDR3 is TGTGCCACCAGCAGCCCCGATGTCGGTTACAATGAGCAGTTCTTC.

The V gene is TRBV7-8, the J gene TRBJ2-4; no reliable D call. Germline V gene sequence: CDR1 SGHVS, CDR2 FQNEAQ. The CDR3 is made up of 16 amino acids. The ends were cut back, 1 base at V and 0 bases at J, with 10 bases in the middle. The CDR3: CASSLETALAKNIQYF. The CDR3 DNA reads TGTGCCAGCAGCTTAGAGACGGCTCTAGCCAAAAACATTCAGTACTTC.

There are a few counts of this clonotype. The CDR3 coding sequence is TGTGCCAGCAGCCCCGGTATAGGTTGGGATTCACCCCTCCACTTT. Translating gives CASSPGIGWDSPLHF. The rearrangement links TRBV7-2 to TRBJ1-6, with D uncertain. This CDR3 has 15 amino acids. Germline V gene sequence: CDR1 SGHTA, CDR2 FQGNSA. Trimming shortened V by 5 bases and J by 8 bases, and 16 bases separated the two germline ends. The variable domain in full, with the rest retrieved from reference TRBV7-2 and TRBJ1-6, is GAGVSQSPSNKVTEKGKDVELRCDPISGHTALYWYRQSLGQGLEFLIYFQGNSAPDKSGLPSDRFSAERTGGSVSTLTIQRTQQEDSAVYLCASSPGIGWDSPLHFGNGTRLTVT.

V and J are TRBV7-2 and TRBJ2-7; 7 nucleotides match TRBD2. V shed 0 bases and J 7 bases; nucleotides not matched to a gene: 6. Germline V gene data show CDR1 as SGHTA and CDR2 as FQGNSA. The length of the CDR3 is 14 residues. CDR3 in DNA: TGTGCCAGCAGCTTAGCAGGAGGGAGGGTGGAGCAGTACTTC. As protein: CASSLAGGRVEQYF.